The 3 T cell receptor beta chains given below trace back to one sample, sequenced in a study of T cells in Graves' hyperthyroidism and ophthalmopathy. It was RNA transcripts that yielded the amplified TCR beta CDR3 regions. First-round RT-PCR of the TCR CDR3 relied on the HTBI primer set. TCRdb recomputed calls from the multiplex PCR reads with MiXCR, one row per CDR3 protein. The table records approximately 610,000 distinct CDR3 sequences, approximately 16% of them present only once. The sample taken for sequencing was blood. These receptors all come from a woman aged 18-29 years with Graves' hyperthyroidism.

The rearrangement uses TRBV5-1 and TRBJ1-4, with TRBD1 identical over 9 bases. Germline CDR1 reads SGHRS; CDR2 reads YFSETQ. The V and J ends lost 4 bases and 5 bases, in that order; junction bases with no gene match: 6. The CDR3 is 15 residues long. CDR3 nucleotide sequence: TGCGCCAGCAGCGGCCTGACAGGGGGAAATGAAAAACTGTTTTTT. This translates into CASSGLTGGNEKLFF.

The sample holds many counts of this clonotype. The genes are TRBV6-5 and TRBJ1-1, with TRBD1 matching over 8 bases. The CDR3 runs to 15 residues. Germline assignment: CDR1 MNHEY and CDR2 SVGAGI. After removal of 0 bases from V and 1 base from J, the junction contained 1 base not matched to a gene. The CDR3 DNA is TGTGCCAGCAGTTACTCAGGACAGGGGAACACTGAAGCTTTCTTT. It specifies CASSYSGQGNTEAFF.

The chain couples TRBV6-4 to TRBJ2-2, with D possibly TRBD2 on 6 matching bases. Germline CDR1 and CDR2: MRHNA and SNTAGT. V lost 7 bases and J lost 5, with 8 bases in between. The CDR3 spans 12 residues. CDR3 residues: CASKGGTGELFF. The CDR3 DNA follows: TGTGCCAGCAAAGGAGGGACCGGGGAGCTGTTTTTT.